This section outlines one T cell receptor (beta chain) sequence together with its context. Its target is unknown. The V segment lost 6 bases and the J segment 3 bases; nucleotides outside the gene matches: 11. The V gene's germline CDR1 is DFQATT and CDR2 SNEGSKA (reference sequence). This CDR3 comprises 15 residues. The entry originates in a study of identical twins. Regarding the study as a whole: Models underestimated out-of-frame TCR alpha sharing in monozygotic twins.

Each cDNA held unique molecular identifiers, and template switching gave it a universal primer site. TCRdb reprocessed the 5' RACE reads with MiXCR, giving one entry per CDR3 protein. The sample lists approximately 1.8 million distinct CDR3 sequences, more than 30% seen once, with approximately 0.25% in the top ten. This chain connects TRBV20-1 to TRBJ2-7; 10 bases line up with TRBD1. The specimen sequenced was cord blood. This sequence originates from a newborn girl in good health. The CDR3 coding sequence is TGCAGTGCCCAACGTCGGGACAGGGGTCTCTACGAGCAGTACTTC. The encoded protein is CSAQRRDRGLYEQYF.